The T cell receptor (beta chain) described here comes from a study of OX40 agonist ivuxolimab in advanced cancers. Study-wide background: Ivuxolimab is an agonistic anti-OX40 (CD134) antibody, and patients were treated with it.

Turning to this clone: The antigen is undetermined.

Findings of the study overall: In the expanded peripheral T cells, antigen specificity was never determined. The study found among the lowest clonal expansion in partial responders at 0.1-3.0 mg/kg.

This CDR3 has 19 amino acids. Germline V gene sequence: CDR1 SGHRS, CDR2 YFSETQ. The V and J ends lost 3 bases and 4 bases, in that order; junction bases with no gene match: 15. Produced via immunoSEQ multiplex PCR; TCRdb's table is partial and in-frame only. The sample lists about 86,000 clones, about 89% occurring once. The sequencing used CD4+ or CD8+ T cells sorted from blood, collected in a trial of the OX40 agonist ivuxolimab. The rearrangement joins TRBV5-1 to TRBJ2-7; TRBD2 agrees at 14 bases. The source is an adult with an advanced solid tumor such as melanoma, head and neck, liver or kidney cancer. CDR3 in DNA: TGCGCCAGCAGCTCCGGTCGTACGGGACTAGCGGGAGAAGCGTACGAGCAGTACTTC. It is translated as CASSSGRTGLAGEAYEQYF.